This T cell receptor beta chain was identified in a study of beta chain features in type 1 diabetes. Study conclusions and caveats: Researchers reported that naive, central memory and Treg TCRB repertoires appeared more similar in patients than in healthy donors. PCR might pick shorter templates more often, in the same way for patients and controls.

The entirety of the isolated RNA underwent reverse transcription, so expressed TCRB transcripts were sequenced. Profiling relied on immunoSEQ multiplex PCR, and the TCRdb table lists in-frame clones only, not all of them. Here the sample spans roughly 240,000 clones, approximately 70% being singletons. As for this clone: The target antigen is unknown.

Sorted CD4+ subsets: naive, central memory, regulatory, stem cell-like memory (CD45RO/CCR7/CD25/CD127/CD95/CD27 panel). The CDR3 spans 14 residues. Trimming shortened V by 2 bases and J by 4 bases, and 11 bases separated the two germline ends. The germline CDR1 and CDR2 sequences are GTSNPN and SVGIG (reference sequence). The sequence was obtained from a man younger than 40 in good health. The chain uses TRBV30 and TRBJ1-4; no clear D. Sequencing was done on a sample of naive CD4+ T cells from blood. The CDR3 region has the DNA TGTGCCTGGAGTACCCGACGGGGTAATGAAAAACTGTTTTTT. Translation gives CAWSTRRGNEKLFF.